One sample yielded the 30 T cell receptor beta chains listed below, sequenced in a study of T-cell reconstitution after alpha-beta-depleted transplantation in children. TCRbeta library preparation incorporated unique molecular identifiers. TCRdb passed the PCR reads through MiXCR, listing each CDR3 protein once. The data show about 540,000 distinct CDR3 sequences, over 20% seen once. The sequencing here drew on PBMCs, taken before TCRalphabeta/CD19-depleted stem cell transplant. These receptors originate from a boy in the first two years of life with Wiskott-Aldrich syndrome, due to receive a stem cell transplant.

This clonotype was seen more than once but under ten times. J is TRBJ2-1 and V is TRBV7-2; D remains ambiguous. There are 15 residues in the CDR3. Between the trimmed V and J ends, which lost 2 bases and 2 bases, there was a span of 10 bases. Germline V CDR1 and CDR2: SGHTA, FQGNSA. The CDR3 protein is CASSLLGQPYNEQFF. The DNA for the CDR3 is TGTGCCAGCAGCTTATTAGGGCAGCCCTACAATGAGCAGTTCTTC.

A few counts support this clonotype. The rearrangement uses TRBV20-1 and TRBJ2-3; D uncertain. V lost 1 base, J lost 2 bases, and 13 bases lay in between. This CDR3 comprises 15 residues. Germline CDR1 is DFQATT and CDR2 is SNEGSKA (reference sequence). This chain's CDR3 is CSARGPSTSTDTQYF. The CDR3, as DNA: TGCAGTGCTAGAGGACCCAGCACTTCCACAGATACGCAGTATTTT.

This clonotype was detected only a few times. The chain joins TRBV7-2 to TRBJ2-7, with D tentatively TRBD2 (5 bases). The CDR3 spans 13 residues. V lost 5 bases, J lost 4 bases, and 12 bases lay in between. CDR1 SGHTA and CDR2 FQGNSA come from the germline V gene. The CDR3 region is CASSGGWAYEQYF. In nucleotides, the CDR3 is TGTGCCAGCAGCGGAGGATGGGCATACGAGCAGTACTTC.

This clonotype occurred a few times. In nucleotides, the CDR3 is TGCAGCGTTATGAGGGTTCGAGAGACCCAGTACTTC. This codes for CSVMRVRETQYF. This chain links TRBV29-1 with TRBJ2-5; tentative D call: TRBD2 (5 bases). This CDR3 has 12 residues. Germline V lookup: CDR1 SQVTM, CDR2 ANQGSEA. V was trimmed by 5 bases and J by 4 bases, leaving 11 bases between them.

The rearrangement uses TRBV24-1 and TRBJ2-4, with unresolved D. The CDR3 has 14 residues. V lost 3 bases and J lost 9, with 14 bases in between. The germline gives CDR1 KGHDR, CDR2 SFDVKD. Here the CDR3 reads CATSDGPGRAIQYF. The CDR3 DNA reads as TGTGCCACCAGTGATGGACCAGGCCGGGCCATTCAGTACTTC.

V is TRBV29-1 and J is TRBJ2-1; 7 nucleotides align to TRBD1. With V trimmed by 4 bases and J by 4 bases, 4 bases remained unmatched. This CDR3 region has 13 residues. Germline CDR1 and CDR2: SQVTM and ANQGSEA. CDR3: CSVGTGPYNEQFF. The CDR3 nucleotides read TGCAGCGTTGGGACAGGACCGTACAATGAGCAGTTCTTC.

This chain uses TRBV27 with TRBJ2-1, with D perhaps TRBD2 (6 bases). CDR3 length: 16 residues. In germline, CDR1 is MNHEY, CDR2 SMNVEV (reference sequence). V lost 5 bases and J lost 0, with 14 bases in between. DNA for the CDR3: TGTGCCAGCAGTCAGTACCGGGACTTCTCCTACAATGAGCAGTTCTTC. Protein sequence: CASSQYRDFSYNEQFF.

A few counts support this clonotype. V is TRBV6-1 and J is TRBJ2-1; the D is unclear. The germline V gene has CDR1 MNHNS and CDR2 SASEGT. CDR3 size: 11 residues. Between the trimmed V and J ends, which lost 4 bases and 7 bases, there was a span of 5 bases. CDR3 protein: CASSALNEQFF. Here the CDR3 DNA reads TGTGCCAGCAGTGCTCTTAATGAGCAGTTCTTC.

Only a few counts were recorded for this clonotype. The gene calls are TRBV6-1 and TRBJ1-1; D unclear. This CDR3 has 15 residues. V shed 6 bases and J shed 2 bases, with 16 bases lying between them. Germline lookup yields CDR1 MNHNS and CDR2 SASEGT. The CDR3 spells CASRNPRVGNTEAFF. The DNA for the CDR3 is TGTGCCAGCAGAAACCCTCGAGTGGGAAACACTGAAGCTTTCTTT.

This clonotype was found a few times. The chain links TRBV6-1 to TRBJ2-1; 7 positions match TRBD2. Germline CDR1 MNHNS, CDR2 SASEGT. This CDR3 spans 15 amino acids. The trim removed 6 bases at V and 2 bases at J, leaving 7 bases unmatched. CDR3 nucleotide sequence: TGTGCCAGCAGCCGACTAGCTAGGACCTACAATGAGCAGTTCTTC. Its protein is CASSRLARTYNEQFF.

For this clonotype: Since no conserved phenylalanine or tryptophan closes the CDR3, a read error is the likely cause. The rearrangement uses TRBV7-2 and TRBJ2-5; D is possibly TRBD2 (6 bases). V lost 1 base and J lost 3, with 6 bases in between. Germline V gene lookup returns CDR1 SGHTA and CDR2 FQGNSA. This CDR3 comprises 13 residues. CDR3 nucleotides: TGTGCCAGCAGCTTAGTAGCGGAAGAGACCCAGTACGTC. Amino acids: CASSLVAEETQYV.

This chain uses TRBV5-1 with TRBJ2-3, with unresolved D. The CDR3 is made up of 13 amino acids. V lost 1 base and J 3 bases, leaving 6 bases between the germline ends. CDR1 SGHRS and CDR2 YFSETQ come from the germline V gene. CDR3 DNA sequence: TGCGCCAGCAGCTTGCCCGCAACAGATACGCAGTATTTT. This codes for CASSLPATDTQYF. The complete variable domain, with remaining parts taken from reference TRBV5-1 and TRBJ2-3, reads KAGVTQTPRYLIKTRGQQVTLSCSPISGHRSVSWYQQTPGQGLQFLFEYFSETQRNKGNFPGRFSGRQFSNSRSEMNVSTLELGDSALYLCASSLPATDTQYFGPGTRLTVL.

This clonotype was observed many times. The CDR3 DNA reads TGTGCCAGCAAGTCATTCGGGAGCTCCTACAATGAGCAGTTCTTC. It specifies CASKSFGSSYNEQFF. The chain recombines TRBV5-5 with TRBJ2-1, with a possible D match to TRBD2 (6 bases). Trimming removed 6 bases at V and 0 bases at J, with 13 bases between. The CDR3 consists of 15 residues. Looked up from germline, CDR1 is SGHKS and CDR2 is YYEKEE (reference sequence).

CDR3 residues: CASSLDLAGEYEQYF. DNA of the CDR3: TGCGCCAGCAGCTTGGACCTAGCGGGAGAATACGAGCAGTACTTC. The chain is built from TRBV5-1 and TRBJ2-7; 10 bases match TRBD2. Germline CDR1 and CDR2: SGHRS and YFSETQ. The CDR3 is 15 residues long. With 0 bases clipped from V and 4 bases from J, the junction kept 4 bases outside the gene matches.

The J gene is TRBJ2-7, the V gene TRBV5-1; possibly TRBD2 for D (5 bases). V was shortened by 3 bases and J by 1 base, with 14 bases between the two germline ends. The germline CDR1 and CDR2 sequences are SGHRS and YFSETQ. The length of the CDR3 is 15 residues. The CDR3, as DNA: TGCGCCAGCAGCTCTGGAAGCGGCAGATCCTACGAGCAGTACTTC. Protein product: CASSSGSGRSYEQYF.

This clonotype was counted only a few times. The V gene is TRBV28, the J gene TRBJ1-5; D is uncertain. V dropped 8 bases and J dropped 9 bases, with 11 bases sitting between them. This CDR3 contains 11 residues. Germline CDR1 is MDHEN and CDR2 is SYDVKM. The CDR3 region has the DNA TGTGCCAGCGGTGTCTACGGGCCCCAGCATTTT. The encoded protein is CASGVYGPQHF.

This clonotype has only a few counts. This chain connects TRBV20-1 to TRBJ2-1; weak D call: TRBD2 (6 bases). The CDR3 runs to 12 residues. Germline CDR1 is DFQATT and CDR2 is SNEGSKA (reference sequence). Trimming stripped 5 bases from V and 5 bases from J, with 10 bases between. As DNA, the CDR3 is TGCAGTGCTGAGGGGAGGCACAATGAGCAGTTCTTC. This encodes CSAEGRHNEQFF.

In its sample, this clonotype was seen a few times. The chain combines TRBV5-1 with TRBJ1-2; D not certain. Germline lookup yields CDR1 SGHRS and CDR2 YFSETQ. CDR3 length equals 13 residues. Trimming left V 0 bases short and J 4 bases short, with 7 bases between. The CDR3 sequence: CASSLEVPYGYTF. As DNA, the CDR3 is TGCGCCAGCAGCTTGGAGGTTCCCTATGGCTACACCTTC.

The J gene is TRBJ1-1, the V gene TRBV29-1; D is possibly TRBD1 (6 bases). This CDR3 spans 14 amino acids. Germline lookup yields CDR1 SQVTM and CDR2 ANQGSEA. The ends were cut back, 4 bases at V and 3 bases at J, with 15 bases in the middle. CDR3 coding DNA: TGCAGCGTTGGCCTCCGGGGGGCGGACACTGAAGCTTTCTTT. Protein product: CSVGLRGADTEAFF.

The chain has TRBV5-1 and TRBJ2-7; a possible D gene is TRBD1 (5 bases). The CDR3 is 13 amino acids. Per germline, CDR1 SGHRS and CDR2 YFSETQ. V was shortened by 4 bases and J by 3 bases, with 11 bases between the two germline ends. CDR3 sequence (DNA): TGCGCCAGCAGCCCAGACAGCCACTACGAGCAGTACTTC. This codes for CASSPDSHYEQYF. The full variable domain, completed using reference TRBV5-1 and TRBJ2-7, is KAGVTQTPRYLIKTRGQQVTLSCSPISGHRSVSWYQQTPGQGLQFLFEYFSETQRNKGNFPGRFSGRQFSNSRSEMNVSTLELGDSALYLCASSPDSHYEQYFGPGTRLTVT.

This clonotype was seen at least ten times. This chain links TRBV12-3 or TRBV12-4 with TRBJ1-1, with no clear D. V was shortened by 4 bases and J by 4 bases, with 7 bases between the two germline ends. This CDR3 is built from 12 residues. The CDR3 region is CASSSPGTEAFF. The DNA of the CDR3 is TGTGCCAGCAGTTCACCGGGCACTGAAGCTTTCTTT.

V usage is TRBV15 and J usage is TRBJ2-1; D is ambiguous. The V end was cut by 5 bases, the J end by 3 bases, with 5 bases between. The CDR3 contains 12 residues. The germline gives CDR1 LNHNV, CDR2 YYDKDF (reference sequence). CDR3 region: CATSGVYNEQFF. The CDR3 DNA reads TGTGCCACCAGCGGGGTCTACAATGAGCAGTTCTTC.

This clonotype showed up just a few times. The rearrangement joins TRBV7-7 to TRBJ2-2; either TRBD1 or TRBD2 may supply D (6 bases each). V lost 3 bases to trimming and J lost 7 bases, with 12 bases between them. The length of the CDR3 is 14 residues. Germline V gives CDR1 SSHAT, CDR2 FNYEAQ (reference sequence). CDR3 in amino acids: CASSFNREDGELFF. The CDR3 nucleotides read TGTGCCAGCAGCTTTAACAGGGAGGACGGGGAGCTGTTTTTT.

J is TRBJ2-6 and V is TRBV5-5; D ambiguous. The CDR3 spans 15 residues. Trimming pared 1 base from V and 4 bases from J, leaving 9 bases between. CDR1 and CDR2 (germline): SGHKS, YYEKEE (reference sequence). The CDR3 coding sequence is TGTGCCAGCAGCTTGTCGTGGTCAGGGGCCAACGTCCTGACTTTC. It encodes CASSLSWSGANVLTF.

This chain uses TRBV5-1 with TRBJ2-7, with 7 bases matching TRBD1. CDR1 and CDR2 from the germline V gene are SGHRS and YFSETQ. The V and J ends lost 7 bases and 0 bases, in that order; junction bases with no gene match: 7. This CDR3 has 14 amino acids. In DNA, the CDR3 is TGCGCCAGCCACACCGGGACAGCCTCCTACGAGCAGTACTTC. Encoded protein: CASHTGTASYEQYF.

The chain links TRBV5-1 to TRBJ1-4; D not resolved. The CDR3 length is 14 residues. The germline CDR1 and CDR2 sequences are SGHRS and YFSETQ. V was trimmed by 4 bases and J by 3 bases, leaving 10 bases between them. The CDR3 loop reads CASSPEASNEKLFF. The DNA for the CDR3 is TGCGCCAGCAGCCCGGAGGCCTCTAATGAAAAACTGTTTTTT.

The chain has TRBV6-5 and TRBJ1-6; no clear D. Germline V gene sequence: CDR1 MNHEY, CDR2 SVGAGI. This CDR3 has 15 amino acids. V was clipped by 4 bases and J by 7 bases, with 14 bases between them. The CDR3 nucleotides read TGTGCCAGCAGTTGGGGTACCAGCTCCAATTCACCCCTCCACTTT. Translating it yields CASSWGTSSNSPLHF.

This clonotype was observed a few times. V is TRBV29-1 and J is TRBJ2-1, with 10 nucleotides matching TRBD1. Germline lookup yields CDR1 SQVTM and CDR2 ANQGSEA. The CDR3 sequence is 12 residues long. This CDR3 is CSGDRGYNEQFF. The CDR3 DNA reads as TGCAGTGGGGACAGGGGATACAATGAGCAGTTCTTC.

The genes are TRBV10-3 and TRBJ1-5; TRBD1 might be the D (6 bases). The CDR3 runs to 17 residues. With 0 bases removed from V and 0 bases from J, the gap between germline ends came to 12 bases. In germline, CDR1 is ENHRY, CDR2 SYGVKD. The chain's CDR3 is CAISESTGRYSNQPQHF. Here the CDR3 DNA reads TGTGCCATCAGTGAGTCGACAGGACGGTATAGCAATCAGCCCCAGCATTTT.

There are a few counts of this clonotype. The genes are TRBV4-2 and TRBJ2-2; 8 bases map to TRBD2. The germline V gene has CDR1 LGHNA and CDR2 YNFKEQ. This CDR3 is 15 amino acids long. Trimming took 4 bases from V and 5 from J; bases not matched to a gene: 6. The CDR3 region is CASSLPGLGTGELFF. The CDR3 bases are TGTGCCAGCAGCCTACCGGGACTAGGAACCGGGGAGCTGTTTTTT.